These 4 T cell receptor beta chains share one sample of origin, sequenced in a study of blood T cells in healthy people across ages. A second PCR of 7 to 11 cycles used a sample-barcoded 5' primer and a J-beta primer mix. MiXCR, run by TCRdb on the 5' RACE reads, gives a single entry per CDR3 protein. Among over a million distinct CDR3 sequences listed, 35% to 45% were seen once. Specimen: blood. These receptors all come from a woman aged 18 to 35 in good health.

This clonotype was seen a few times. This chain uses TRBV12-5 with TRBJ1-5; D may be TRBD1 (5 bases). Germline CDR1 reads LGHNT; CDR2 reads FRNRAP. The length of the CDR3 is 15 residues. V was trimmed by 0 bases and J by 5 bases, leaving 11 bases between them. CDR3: CASGLVRDGYQPQHF. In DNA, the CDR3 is TGTGCTAGTGGTTTGGTAAGGGACGGGTATCAGCCCCAGCATTTT.

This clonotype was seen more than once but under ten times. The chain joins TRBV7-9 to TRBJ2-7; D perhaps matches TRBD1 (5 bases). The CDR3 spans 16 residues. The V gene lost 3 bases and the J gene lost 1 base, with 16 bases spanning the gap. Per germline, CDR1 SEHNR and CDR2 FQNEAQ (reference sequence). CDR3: CASSFSVTEVSYEQYF. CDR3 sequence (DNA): TGTGCCAGCAGCTTCTCCGTGACAGAAGTTTCCTACGAGCAGTACTTC.

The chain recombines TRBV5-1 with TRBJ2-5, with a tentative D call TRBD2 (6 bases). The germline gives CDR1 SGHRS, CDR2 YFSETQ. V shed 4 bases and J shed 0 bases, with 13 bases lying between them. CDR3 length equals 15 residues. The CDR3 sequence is CASSPIRRDQETQYF. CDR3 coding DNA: TGCGCCAGCAGCCCGATCCGGAGGGACCAAGAGACCCAGTACTTC.

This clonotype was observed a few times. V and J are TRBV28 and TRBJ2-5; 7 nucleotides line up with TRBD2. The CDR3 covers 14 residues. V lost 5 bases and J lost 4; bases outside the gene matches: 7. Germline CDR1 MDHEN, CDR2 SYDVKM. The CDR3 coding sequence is TGTGCCAGCAGTCCCCTTAGCGGGTCAGAGACCCAGTACTTC. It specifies CASSPLSGSETQYF.